This T cell receptor (beta chain) derives from a study of cytomegalovirus exposure and HLA in healthy donors. Details on this clone: The antigen remains undetermined.

Donors were ostensibly healthy at sampling, although undocumented immune exposures were probable. In germline, CDR1 is MNHNS, CDR2 SASEGT. Trimming left V 7 bases short and J 11 bases short, with 22 bases between. The CDR3 consists of 14 residues. Whole-study findings and limits: Productive rates of about 90% or about 30% were seen for most TCR beta V segments in an earlier analysis.

The primer mix had 60 Vbeta and 13 Jbeta primers. The protocol was immunoSEQ multiplex PCR, while the TCRdb copy is restricted to in-frame clones and leaves out a portion. In the table there are roughly 140,000 clones, almost 80% of which are singletons. The sequenced material came from PBMCs. The sequence came from a woman aged 40 to 50 in good health and CMV-seropositive. The chain employs TRBV6-1 and TRBJ2-3; a possible D gene is TRBD1 (6 bases). Here the CDR3 reads CASTRGGNLGMQYF. The CDR3 DNA follows: TGTGCCAGCACCAGAGGGGGTAATCTTGGTATGCAGTATTTT.